The rows below give T cell receptor beta chains drawn from one sample of a study of long-term antiretroviral therapy in people with HIV. Generated by immunoSEQ multiplex PCR, the TCRdb table keeps only in-frame clones and is missing some. The profile shows fewer than 25,000 clones, 84% of them singletons. The sample in question was unsorted PBMCs, obtained 1.9 years after starting antiretroviral therapy. The receptors originated from a woman aged 45-65 years with HIV. CDR3s include the opening cysteine and the closing phenylalanine or tryptophan. A D gene is named only where the DNA matches it firmly. Only part of the rows carry a size: once, few, many, or a class if the clone is expanded.

j_call cdr3_length clone_size v_call d_call cdr3_nt cdr3_aa
TRBJ1-3 16 NA TRBV7-8 NA TGTGCCAGCAGCTTAGACGCAACCTACTCTGGAAACACCATATATTTT CASSLDATYSGNTIYF
TRBJ2-7 14 NA TRBV19 NA TGTGCCAGTAGTATTTTCAACAGGTCCTACGAGCAGTACTTC CASSIFNRSYEQYF
TRBJ2-7 12 NA TRBV30 NA TGTGCCTGGGGGGGGACGAACTACGAGCAGTACTTC CAWGGTNYEQYF
TRBJ2-7 15 NA TRBV7-8 NA TGTGCCAGCAGCCTCCGGCGGGCGGGATCCGACGAGCAGTACTTC CASSLRRAGSDEQYF
TRBJ1-1 15 once TRBV19 TRBD1 TGTGCCAGTAGTCCACAGGGGGCTGGGTACACTGAAGCTTTCTTT CASSPQGAGYTEAFF
TRBJ1-1 15 few TRBV7-9 TRBD1 TGTGCCAGCAGCCCGAGGGACAGGGGCAGCACTGAAGCTTTCTTT CASSPRDRGSTEAFF
TRBJ1-6 16 few TRBV5-4 TRBD1 TGTGCCAGCAGAAATAGGGACAGGGGTTATAATTCACCCCTCCACTTT CASRNRDRGYNSPLHF
TRBJ1-2 12 NA TRBV29-1 NA TGCAGCGTCCTGGTGGAGGGCTATGGCTACACCTTC CSVLVEGYGYTF
TRBJ1-1 11 NA TRBV5-4 NA TGTGCCAGCAGCCTCACGGGTGAAGCTTTCTTT CASSLTGEAFF
TRBJ2-7 15 NA TRBV5-1 NA TGCGCCAGCAGCTTGCCCTCTTCCGGGTCCTACGAGCAGTACTTC CASSLPSSGSYEQYF
TRBJ1-1 11 NA TRBV6-1 NA TGTGCCAGCAGTTCGAACACTGAAGCTTTCTTT CASSSNTEAFF
TRBJ1-5 13 once TRBV30 NA TGTGCCTGGCAATTACAGGGTAGTCAGCCCCAGCATTTT CAWQLQGSQPQHF
TRBJ2-7 12 NA TRBV5-6 NA TGTGCCAGCAGCCCGACAGGGAGGGAGCAGTACTTC CASSPTGREQYF
TRBJ2-7 10 few TRBV2 TRBD1 TGTGCCAGCAGTGCCGGGGACAGGGAGTTC CASSAGDREF
TRBJ1-2 15 NA TRBV6-5 TRBD1 TGTGCCAGCAGTTACGGAGGGGGCGAAGTAATCGCCTACACCTTC CASSYGGGEVIAYTF
TRBJ1-4 14 NA TRBV5-1 NA TGCGCCAGCAGCCAACAGTCAACTAATGAAAAACTGTTTTTT CASSQQSTNEKLFF
TRBJ2-1 14 NA TRBV30 TRBD2 TGTGCCTGGGACTTAGCGGGGGGGGACAATGAGCAGTTCTTC CAWDLAGGDNEQFF
TRBJ2-2 14 once TRBV10-3 NA TGTGCCATCAGAGCGACAGGAAACACCGGGGAGCTGTTTTTT CAIRATGNTGELFF
TRBJ2-7 12 NA TRBV27 TRBD1 TGTGCCAGCCAGAGGGGGCCCTACGAGCAGTACTTC CASQRGPYEQYF
TRBJ2-7 15 NA TRBV7-9 TRBD1 TGTGCCAGCAGCATTACCGGGACAGGGGGCAACGAGCAGTACTTC CASSITGTGGNEQYF
TRBJ1-1 14 NA TRBV29-1 TRBD1 TGCAGCGTGGTGGGACAGCGGAGTGTTTCTGAAGCTTTCTTT CSVVGQRSVSEAFF